These 5 T cell receptor beta chains share one sample of origin, sequenced in a study of CD8 T cells in ankylosing spondylitis. Using its own MiXCR run on the 5' RACE reads, TCRdb lists one record per CDR3 protein. Of approximately 350,000 distinct CDR3 sequences listed, 14% to 15% are singletons. Sequencing was performed on blood, either unsorted or a sorted T cell fraction (not recorded which). The receptor source for this set is a male donor with ankylosing spondylitis or in good health (not recorded which).

The sample holds many counts of this clonotype. The rearrangement joins TRBV5-6 to TRBJ2-7, with D possibly TRBD2 on 6 matching bases. The V end lost 3 bases, the J end lost 0 bases, and 13 bases lay between the germline ends. Germline V gives CDR1 SGHDT, CDR2 YYEEEE. The CDR3 is made up of 15 amino acids. This CDR3 is CASSSWRGSSYEQYF. In DNA, the CDR3 is TGTGCCAGCAGCTCGTGGAGGGGCAGCTCCTACGAGCAGTACTTC.

The table lists this clonotype with many counts. The CDR3 is CASSEARRTEAFF. CDR3 DNA: TGTGCCAGCAGTGAAGCCCGACGGACTGAAGCTTTCTTT. This chain links TRBV6-1 with TRBJ1-1; no definite D call. Germline V lookup: CDR1 MNHNS, CDR2 SASEGT. This CDR3 spans 13 amino acids. Trimming shortened V by 0 bases and J by 5 bases, and 7 bases separated the two germline ends.

This clonotype was counted at least ten times. The chain recombines TRBV5-1 with TRBJ2-2; D unclear. The germline CDR1 and CDR2 sequences are SGHRS and YFSETQ. Trimming pared 0 bases from V and 1 base from J, leaving 13 bases between. The length of the CDR3 is 17 residues. CDR3 amino acids: CASSLGGPDLNTGELFF. The CDR3 nucleotides read TGCGCCAGCAGCTTGGGCGGACCCGACCTGAACACCGGGGAGCTGTTTTTT.

The chain has TRBV9 and TRBJ2-1, with TRBD2 matching 9 bases. The germline V gene has CDR1 SGDLS and CDR2 YYNGEE. CDR3 length equals 16 residues. The ends lost 6 bases at V and 9 bases at J; junction bases unmatched: 16. CDR3 sequence (DNA): TGTGCCAGCAACATTGAAACAGCGGGAGGCTTCGGTGAGCAGTTCTTC. Its protein is CASNIETAGGFGEQFF. The entire variable domain, with the rest obtained from reference TRBV9 and TRBJ2-1, is as follows: DSGVTQTPKHLITATGQRVTLRCSPRSGDLSVYWYQQSLDQGLQFLIQYYNGEERAKGNILERFSAQQFPDLHSELNLSSLELGDSALYFCASNIETAGGFGEQFFGPGTRLTVL.

The sample holds many counts of this clonotype. The chain has TRBV29-1 and TRBJ2-2, with D perhaps TRBD1 (5 bases). V dropped 7 bases and J dropped 6 bases, with 9 bases sitting between them. Germline CDR1 reads SQVTM; CDR2 reads ANQGSEA. This CDR3 is built from 11 residues. DNA for the CDR3: TGCAGCGGACAGATGGCCGGGGAGCTGTTTTTT. It is translated as CSGQMAGELFF.